This section outlines one TCR beta chain sequence together with its context. Many counts were recorded for this clonotype. The antigen it recognizes is unknown. Base-call qualities are not available, and no considerably larger clone is one nucleotide away. Libraries of naive CD8 T cells were built from anywhere between roughly 19,000 and 1,000,000 sorted cells, with 10%, 30% or 50% of the purified RNA used. Naive CD8 T cells, defined as CD8+CD4-CCR7+CD45RA+, were FACS-sorted into RLT Plus buffer on a BD FACSAria II. Under 11 TCR copies' worth of Jurkat RNA were spiked into about 20,000-1,100,000 naive CD8 T cell samples to test detection sensitivity. CD8 T cells were enriched with RosetteSep CD8+ T Cell Enrichment Cocktail and Ficoll-Paque, followed by ACK red cell lysis. V was cut back by 5 bases and J by 4 bases, leaving a gap of 21 bases between them. The CDR3 covers 17 residues, taking in both the cysteine and the phenylalanine. CDR3 DNA is the only sequence kept; it has 51 bases, read in frame from the first base.

The sample comes from a study of molecular identifiers for immune sequencing clone quantification (dated by TCRdb to between 2018 and 2020). Context from the whole study: In a replicate experiment, RNA from about 20,000 or 100,000 naive CD8 T cells was split into five aliquots, four of which were sequenced. This methods study used CD8 T cells to benchmark TCR RNA copy counting and molecular-identifier clustering-based TCR repertoire sequencing (MIDCIRS).

The research as a whole found: Identical TCR molecules sharing a barcode could cause highly expanded clone sizes to be underestimated. Modeling gave about three recovered TCR RNA copies per cell versus around 10 by digital PCR, implying 25% to 30% capture efficiency. The naive libraries included spiked-in Jurkat TCR RNA (about 9 copies' worth), and this Jurkat TCR RNA is not part of the donor repertoire. Clones above 20 RNA copies held over 99% of molecules in CMV-specific effector cells but under 1% in naive cells. When barcode sub-clustering was left out, chimeric consensus sequences inflated TCR diversity, with chimeras reaching as high as 47%. Even against a background of 750,000 to 1,000,000 naive CD8 T cells, spiked-in Jurkat TCR RNA amounting to a single cell's worth was reported to be detectable.

The library relied on PCR. The run used a NextSeq 500. Bulk TCR libraries were prepared as previously described, using TCR primers listed in Table S5. Purification of total RNA was performed with the Qiagen AllPrep DNA/RNA kit. Before any analysis, reads coming from multiple sequencing runs of the same library were combined into one pool. In the original analysis: Reads were retained only if their TCR constant sequence matched exactly, and those retained reads were trimmed to 150 nt and grouped according to their 12-nt molecular barcodes. Reads within each barcode group were sub-clustered using a 15% Levenshtein threshold, and quality-weighted consensus sequences were constructed for each RNA molecule. Non-functional sequences were removed, as were lower-count sequences one edit away from another. Barcode sub-clusters with fewer than 20% of the maximum read count were removed, based on fitting two negative binomial distributions. TCRdb redid the processing of the public reads, applying fastp at Q25 and MiXCR, and retained in-frame beta chains. All rows with the same CDR3 protein become a single entry with the most common DNA and genes. The V and J calls here are based on TCRdb, not the publication. This sample is represented by about 630,000 distinct CDR3 sequences; around 25% of them were singletons. The ten largest clones take up about 0.8% of the sample.

The rearrangement combines TRBV12-3 or TRBV12-4 with TRBJ2-4, with the D segment possibly TRBD1 or TRBD2, each aligning over 5 bases. Source material: naive CD8+ T cells from blood, with Jurkat cell RNA spiked in. The sample's cell subset or site label, decoded: FACS-sorted CD8+CD4-CCR7+CD45RA+ naive T cells. This receptor was obtained from a human donor in good health. Some libraries in this study had Jurkat cell RNA spiked in. The bases are TGTGCCAGCAGTCCTCAACCTACCGGGACGGTGAAAAACATTCAGTACTTC. Translated, this gives CASSPQPTGTVKNIQYF.